These 32 T cell receptor beta chains came from one sample sequenced in a study of sequential checkpoint blockade in melanoma. Only in-frame clones appear in the TCRdb table, and some are missing; sequencing was by immunoSEQ multiplex PCR. Of thousands of clones listed, less than 50% were seen once; the top ten hold 25% to 30%. Documented treatment: randomized to nivolumab then ipilimumab (arm A) or the reverse (arm B). The source was CD8+ T cells sorted from blood (inferred from file names), collected from a patient given nivolumab and ipilimumab in sequence. The receptors were sampled from a human patient with melanoma. Some clones in this sample may be carry-over from other donors' samples.

This clone is deemed medium-sized. J is TRBJ2-7 and V is TRBV19, with 10 bases matching TRBD2. CDR1 LNHDA and CDR2 SQIVND come from the germline V gene (reference sequence). The V and J ends lost 5 bases and 4 bases, in that order; junction bases with no gene match: 8. This CDR3 has 15 residues. CDR3 in DNA: TGTGCCAGTAGTGTTGACCTAGCGGGGGATTACGAGCAGTACTTC. This translates into CASSVDLAGDYEQYF. The complete variable domain, with remaining parts taken from reference TRBV19 and TRBJ2-7, reads DGGITQSPKYLFRKEGQNVTLSCEQNLNHDAMYWYRQDPGQGLRLIYYSQIVNDFQKGDIAEGYSVSREKKESFPLTVTSAQKNPTAFYLCASSVDLAGDYEQYFGPGTRLTVT.

This rearrangement joins TRBV7-2 to TRBJ2-3; 8 bases are a match to TRBD2. Germline V CDR1 and CDR2: SGHTA, FQGNSA. V shed 2 bases and J 4 bases; nucleotides not matched to a gene: 8. The CDR3 sequence is 16 residues long. The CDR3 is CASSLISGGAADTQYF. The DNA for the CDR3 is TGTGCCAGCAGCTTAATTTCGGGGGGGGCCGCAGATACGCAGTATTTT.

The table lists this clone with a few counts. The rearrangement uses TRBV4-2 and TRBJ1-6; 7 positions match TRBD1. CDR3 length: 12 residues. Germline V lookup: CDR1 LGHNA, CDR2 YNFKEQ. V gave up 10 bases and J gave up 13 bases; unmatched junction bases: 10. The CDR3 region has the DNA TGTGCCACTAACAGGGGACTTTCTCCCCTCCACTTT. Its protein is CATNRGLSPLHF.

The chain combines TRBV7-9 with TRBJ2-7; TRBD1 matches at 9 bases. CDR3 size: 18 residues. Germline V gene lookup returns CDR1 SEHNR and CDR2 FQNEAQ (reference sequence). J was trimmed by 4 bases and V by 4 bases; bases with no gene match: 17. This CDR3 reads CASSSRDRAISETYEQYF. The DNA for the CDR3 is TGTGCCAGCAGCTCCCGGGACAGGGCCATTTCAGAAACTTACGAGCAGTACTTC. Filled out from reference TRBV7-9 and TRBJ2-7, the complete variable domain reads DTGVSQNPRHKITKRGQNVTFRCDPISEHNRLYWYRQTLGQGPEFLTYFQNEAQLEKSRLLSDRFSAERPKGSFSTLEIQRTEQGDSAMYLCASSSRDRAISETYEQYFGPGTRLTVT.

The chain carries TRBV7-9 and TRBJ1-3, with 10 bases that match TRBD1. Germline V gene sequence: CDR1 SEHNR, CDR2 FQNEAQ (reference sequence). With 6 bases clipped from V and 5 bases from J, the junction kept 10 bases outside the gene matches. This CDR3 region has 16 residues. The CDR3, as DNA: TGTGCCAGCAGGCCCGGGACAGGGGTAGGGAGAAACACCATATATTTT. It specifies CASRPGTGVGRNTIYF.

The table lists this clone with a few counts. The chain is built from TRBV7-2 and TRBJ2-6; tentatively, D is TRBD2 (5 bases). V lost 6 bases and J 0 bases, leaving 15 bases between the germline ends. Per germline, CDR1 SGHTA and CDR2 FQGNSA. The CDR3 loop spans 17 amino acids. CDR3: CASREDGPISGANVLTF. CDR3 coding DNA: TGTGCCAGCAGGGAGGACGGCCCTATCTCTGGGGCCAACGTCCTGACTTTC.

This clone was counted between two and nine times. J is TRBJ1-6 and V is TRBV7-9; D gene uncertain. The germline V and J ends were trimmed by 6 bases and 9 bases, with 9 bases remaining between them. Germline CDR1 reads SEHNR; CDR2 reads FQNEAQ (reference sequence). This CDR3 has 12 amino acids. This CDR3 is CASRKERSPLHF. CDR3 nucleotides: TGTGCCAGCAGGAAAGAGCGTTCACCCCTCCACTTT.

The CDR3 protein is CASSLYPLVGAGTYEQYF. The CDR3 DNA follows: TGTGCCAGCAGCCTTTATCCCTTGGTGGGGGCCGGAACCTACGAGCAGTACTTC. The rearrangement links TRBV11-2 to TRBJ2-7; D is possibly TRBD1 (6 bases). Germline lookup yields CDR1 SGHAT and CDR2 FQNNGV. The CDR3 consists of 18 residues. V was pared by 5 bases and J by 2 bases, with 25 bases between.

This clone has more than one count but fewer than ten. This chain links TRBV4-3 with TRBJ1-2; 9 bases match TRBD1. The CDR3 runs 15 residues. CDR1 and CDR2 (germline): LGHNA, YSLEER. Unmatched junction bases numbered 9, after V lost 3 bases and J lost 7 bases. DNA of the CDR3: TGCGCCAGCAGCCAGGGGGAGGGACAGGGTGTTGGCTACACCTTC. Translating gives CASSQGEGQGVGYTF.

J is TRBJ2-7 and V is TRBV11-2, with a weak D call TRBD1 (5 bases). CDR3 size: 13 residues. Germline V CDR1 and CDR2: SGHAT, FQNNGV. Trimming cost V 2 bases and J 2 bases, with 7 bases left between them. The CDR3: CASSLQTAYEQYF. The CDR3 region has the DNA TGTGCCAGCAGCTTACAGACAGCCTACGAGCAGTACTTC.

This chain joins TRBV11-2 and TRBJ1-2; D might be TRBD1 (6 bases). The CDR3 runs 15 residues. V was cut by 4 bases and J by 4 bases, with 16 bases left in between. Germline V gene sequence: CDR1 SGHAT, CDR2 FQNNGV. The CDR3 is CASSSGHLGGYGYTF. The CDR3 nucleotides read TGTGCCAGCAGCTCAGGACACCTAGGGGGCTATGGCTACACCTTC.

This clone was seen a few times. This chain connects TRBV7-2 to TRBJ2-7; 12 bases agree with TRBD2. Germline values: CDR1 SGHTA, CDR2 FQGNSA. This CDR3 is 16 amino acids long. V was pared by 6 bases and J by 3 bases, with 9 bases of the junction left unmatched. CDR3 amino acids: CASSYFSTSGGYEQYF. In DNA, the CDR3 is TGTGCCAGCAGTTACTTTTCGACTAGCGGGGGCTACGAGCAGTACTTC.

The chain is built from TRBV11-2 and TRBJ1-1; 7 nucleotides line up with TRBD1. CDR3 length: 16 residues. The V gene end was trimmed by 5 bases and the J gene end by 1 base; junction bases not matched to a gene: 10. Germline assignment: CDR1 SGHAT and CDR2 FQNNGV. As DNA, the CDR3 is TGTGCCAGCAGCCAAGATCGGTCAGGGGGGAACACTGAAGCTTTCTTT. Its protein is CASSQDRSGGNTEAFF. Full variable domain (rest looked up from reference TRBV11-2 and TRBJ1-1): EAGVAQSPRYKIIEKRQSVAFWCNPISGHATLYWYQQILGQGPKLLIQFQNNGVVDDSQLPKDRFSAERLKGVDSTLKIQPAKLEDSAVYLCASSQDRSGGNTEAFFGQGTRLTVV.

The CDR3 DNA reads TGTGCCAGCAGCCCATACGGGGGGGGGCCCTATGGCTACACCTTC. It encodes CASSPYGGGPYGYTF. This chain connects TRBV5-6 to TRBJ1-2, with D maybe TRBD1 (6 bases). Germline CDR1 is SGHDT and CDR2 is YYEEEE. The ends were cut back, 4 bases at V and 4 bases at J, with 17 bases in the middle. The CDR3 totals 15 residues. The variable domain in full, completed from reference TRBV5-6 and TRBJ1-2, reads DAGVTQSPTHLIKTRGQQVTLRCSPKSGHDTVSWYQQALGQGPQFIFQYYEEEERQRGNFPDRFSGHQFPNYSSELNVNALLLGDSALYLCASSPYGGGPYGYTFGSGTRLTVV.

This clone has a count of ten or more. One end of the junction varies from germline; a read error may be responsible. The rearrangement joins TRBV5-3 to TRBJ1-1; D is unclear. TRBV5-3 is an open reading frame whose function is uncertain. The CDR3 sequence is 12 residues long. The CDR3 DNA follows: TGTGCCAGCAGCTTGAGAGGGAATGAAGCTTTCTTT. This encodes CASSLRGNEAFF.

The V call is TRBV7-6, the J call TRBJ1-1, with a tentative D call TRBD1 (6 bases). The CDR3 runs 17 residues. V lost 5 bases and J 2 bases, leaving 21 bases between the germline ends. From germline, CDR1 is SGHVS and CDR2 FNYEAQ. The CDR3 nucleotides read TGTGCCAGCAGCGCCCGGCCCGCGGGGGGGCTAAACACTGAAGCTTTCTTT. It is translated as CASSARPAGGLNTEAFF.

The chain is built from TRBV6-5 and TRBJ2-1; 8 nucleotides match TRBD2. This CDR3 is 15 amino acids long. V was pared by 2 bases and J by 8 bases, with 8 bases of the junction left unmatched. Germline lookup yields CDR1 MNHEY and CDR2 SVGAGI. CDR3 amino acids: CASSYGAGVNYEQFF. CDR3 coding DNA: TGTGCCAGCAGTTACGGAGCGGGGGTTAACTATGAGCAGTTCTTC.

This clone appeared a few times. V and J are TRBV19 and TRBJ2-7, with a possible D match to TRBD2 (7 bases). CDR1 and CDR2 from the germline V gene are LNHDA and SQIVND (reference sequence). V lost 4 bases to trimming and J lost 2 bases, with 15 bases between them. The CDR3 has 15 residues. The CDR3 here is CASSSGRGPAYEQYF. CDR3 sequence (DNA): TGTGCCAGTAGTAGCGGGCGGGGGCCTGCCTACGAGCAGTACTTC.

This clone was seen a handful of times. The rearrangement joins TRBV7-9 to TRBJ1-1, with no clear D. Trimming pared 4 bases from V and 1 base from J, leaving 10 bases between. Germline CDR1 is SEHNR and CDR2 is FQNEAQ (reference sequence). The CDR3 is made up of 14 amino acids. CDR3 in amino acids: CASSSDGRNTEAFF. CDR3 bases: TGTGCCAGCAGCTCCGATGGGCGGAACACTGAAGCTTTCTTT.

The chain employs TRBV2 and TRBJ1-2, with D hard to call. The V end was cut by 4 bases, the J end by 4 bases, with 4 bases between. CDR1 is SNHLY and CDR2 is FYNNEI in the germline V gene. This CDR3 comprises 11 residues. The CDR3 loop is CASSGAYGYTF. DNA of the CDR3: TGTGCCAGCAGTGGGGCCTATGGCTACACCTTC.

By share of the sample, this clone is medium-sized. The gene calls are TRBV7-9 and TRBJ1-2; possibly TRBD1 for D (5 bases). The CDR3 totals 13 residues. Per germline, CDR1 SEHNR and CDR2 FQNEAQ (reference sequence). V shed 5 bases and J shed 4 bases, with 11 bases lying between them. Written as DNA, the CDR3 is TGTGCCAGCAGCCCCCCCGACAGCTATGGCTACACCTTC. Protein: CASSPPDSYGYTF.

This rearrangement joins TRBV27 to TRBJ2-7, with D perhaps TRBD2 (6 bases). CDR3 length: 12 amino acids. Per germline, CDR1 MNHEY and CDR2 SMNVEV (reference sequence). V lost 3 bases, J lost 6 bases, and 9 bases lay in between. The CDR3 nucleotides are TGTGCCAGCAGTTTGGGGGGAGGCGAGCAGTACTTC. This gives the protein CASSLGGGEQYF.

The table lists this clone with a count of one. J is TRBJ2-7 and V is TRBV29-1, with 10 nucleotides matching TRBD1. Germline CDR1 reads SQVTM; CDR2 reads ANQGSEA. The CDR3 has 15 residues. J gave up 3 bases and V 1 base, and 6 bases lay outside the gene matches. CDR3 sequence (DNA): TGCAGCGTTGAAGGGAGACAGGGGGCTTACTACGAGCAGTACTTC. It specifies CSVEGRQGAYYEQYF.

This clone is judged medium-sized. As DNA, the CDR3 is TGTGCCATCAGTGAGAGCACAGGGGAAAGTATCTATGGCTACACCTTC. Protein: CAISESTGESIYGYTF. The chain links TRBV10-3 to TRBJ1-2, with 7 bases fitting TRBD1. With 2 bases clipped from V and 4 bases from J, the junction kept 10 bases outside the gene matches. Germline V gives CDR1 ENHRY, CDR2 SYGVKD. The length of the CDR3 is 16 residues.

Regarding this clone: The same CDR3 also results from other DNA sequences found in this sample. The V gene is TRBV5-4, the J gene TRBJ1-1; D unclear. V dropped 1 base and J dropped 5 bases, with 6 bases sitting between them. The germline V gene has CDR1 SGHNT and CDR2 YYREEE (reference sequence). The CDR3 is 12 residues long. The chain's CDR3 is CASSLRGTEAFF. CDR3 coding DNA: TGTGCCAGCAGCTTGCGAGGGACTGAAGCTTTCTTT.

This rearrangement joins TRBV13 to TRBJ1-1, with a weak D call TRBD1 (5 bases). Germline V CDR1 and CDR2: PRHDT, FYEKMQ (reference sequence). Trimming removed 6 bases at V and 1 base at J, with 9 bases between. This CDR3 contains 13 residues. This chain's CDR3 is CASRATGNTEAFF. The CDR3 nucleotides are TGTGCCAGCAGGGCAACAGGGAACACTGAAGCTTTCTTT.

The CDR3 bases are TGTGCCTGGGAGGAAGGGGTTGGCACTGAAGCTTTCTTT. It codes for CAWEEGVGTEAFF. The chain has TRBV30 and TRBJ1-1; tentative D call: TRBD1 (5 bases). Trimming left V 5 bases short and J 4 bases short, with 14 bases between. The length of the CDR3 is 13 residues. The germline gives CDR1 GTSNPN, CDR2 SVGIG (reference sequence).

This clone was seen a few times. The V call is TRBV9, the J call TRBJ2-7; 12 bases are a match to TRBD1. The CDR3 covers 15 residues. V gave up 3 bases and J gave up 2 bases; unmatched junction bases: 3. From germline, CDR1 is SGDLS and CDR2 YYNGEE. CDR3 sequence reads: CASSEGQGATYEQYF. CDR3 coding DNA: TGTGCCAGCAGCGAGGGACAGGGGGCAACCTACGAGCAGTACTTC.

The chain links TRBV19 to TRBJ2-7; TRBD2 matches at 8 bases. V lost 7 bases to trimming and J lost 0 bases; unmatched junction nucleotides: 8. The CDR3 contains 15 residues. CDR1 LNHDA and CDR2 SQIVND come from the germline V gene (reference sequence). CDR3 amino acids: CASTPSAGGSYEQYF. CDR3 coding DNA: TGTGCCAGTACCCCTTCGGCGGGGGGCTCCTACGAGCAGTACTTC.

The chain carries TRBV11-2 and TRBJ2-7; TRBD1 matches at 7 bases. Germline-derived CDR1 and CDR2 are SGHAT and FQNNGV. The CDR3 has 15 residues. With V trimmed by 5 bases and J by 1 base, 8 bases remained unmatched. For the CDR3, the DNA is TGTGCCAGCAGCGAAACAGGGGCTCAATCCTACGAGCAGTACTTC. It codes for CASSETGAQSYEQYF.

The CDR3: CASSGGTLSSYEQYF. The CDR3 DNA sequence: TGTGCCAGCAGTGGAGGGACTTTGAGCTCCTACGAGCAGTACTTC. This chain joins TRBV2 and TRBJ2-7, with D perhaps TRBD2 (6 bases). V was cut by 4 bases and J by 0 bases, with 13 bases left in between. The CDR3 runs to 15 residues. CDR1 and CDR2 from the germline V gene are SNHLY and FYNNEI.

The J gene is TRBJ1-5, the V gene TRBV7-8, with TRBD1 identical over 9 bases. There are 15 residues in the CDR3. V dropped 5 bases and J dropped 8; count of bases not matched to a gene: 10. Germline V gene lookup returns CDR1 SGHVS and CDR2 FQNEAQ. The CDR3, as DNA: TGTGCCAGCAGCGGCTTGGAGACAGGGGGAAAGCCCCAGCATTTT. Amino acids: CASSGLETGGKPQHF.